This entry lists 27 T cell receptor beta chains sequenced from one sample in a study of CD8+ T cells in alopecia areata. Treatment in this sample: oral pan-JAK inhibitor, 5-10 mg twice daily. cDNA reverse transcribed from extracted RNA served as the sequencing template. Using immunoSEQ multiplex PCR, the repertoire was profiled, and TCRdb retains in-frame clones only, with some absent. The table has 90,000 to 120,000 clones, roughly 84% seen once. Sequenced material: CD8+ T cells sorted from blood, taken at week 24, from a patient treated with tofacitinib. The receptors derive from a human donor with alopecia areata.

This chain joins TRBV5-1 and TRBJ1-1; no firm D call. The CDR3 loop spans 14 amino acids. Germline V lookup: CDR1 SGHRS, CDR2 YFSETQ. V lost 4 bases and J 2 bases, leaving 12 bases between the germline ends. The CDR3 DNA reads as TGCGCCAGCAGCCCTGGACGGTCAAACACTGAAGCTTTCTTT. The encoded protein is CASSPGRSNTEAFF.

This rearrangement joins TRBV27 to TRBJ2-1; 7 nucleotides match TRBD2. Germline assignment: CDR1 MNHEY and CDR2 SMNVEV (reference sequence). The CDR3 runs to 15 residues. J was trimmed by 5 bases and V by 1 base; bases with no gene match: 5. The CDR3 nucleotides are TGTGCCAGCAGTTTATTGGGGGGGATCGACAATGAGCAGTTCTTC. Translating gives CASSLLGGIDNEQFF.

The CDR3 nucleotides read TGTGCCAGCAGTTTAAGCGGGGCTGTAACCTACAATGAGCAGTTCTTC. Translated, it gives CASSLSGAVTYNEQFF. The rearrangement links TRBV6-5 to TRBJ2-1, with 7 bases fitting TRBD2. Losses at the gene ends were 4 bases for V and 2 bases for J; bases not matched to a gene: 8. This CDR3 region has 16 residues. Germline CDR1 is MNHEY and CDR2 is SVGAGI.

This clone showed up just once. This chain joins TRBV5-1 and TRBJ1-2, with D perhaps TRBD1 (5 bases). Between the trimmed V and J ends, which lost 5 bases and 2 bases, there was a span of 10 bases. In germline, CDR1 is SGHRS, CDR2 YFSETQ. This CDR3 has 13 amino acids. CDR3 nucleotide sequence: TGCGCCAGCAGTCCAGAGGGGAACTATGGCTACACCTTC. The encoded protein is CASSPEGNYGYTF.

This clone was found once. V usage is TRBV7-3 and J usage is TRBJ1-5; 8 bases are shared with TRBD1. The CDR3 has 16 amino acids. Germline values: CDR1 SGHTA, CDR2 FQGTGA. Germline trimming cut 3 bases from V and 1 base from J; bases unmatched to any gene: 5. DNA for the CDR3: TGTGCCAGCAGCTTGCGGACAGGGACAAGCAATCAGCCCCAGCATTTT. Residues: CASSLRTGTSNQPQHF.

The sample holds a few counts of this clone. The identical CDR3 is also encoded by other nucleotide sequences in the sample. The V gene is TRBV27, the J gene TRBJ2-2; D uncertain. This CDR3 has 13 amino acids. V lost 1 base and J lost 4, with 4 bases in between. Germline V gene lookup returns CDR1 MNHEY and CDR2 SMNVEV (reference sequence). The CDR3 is CASSLWGTGELFF. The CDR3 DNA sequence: TGTGCCAGCAGTTTATGGGGCACCGGGGAGCTGTTTTTT.

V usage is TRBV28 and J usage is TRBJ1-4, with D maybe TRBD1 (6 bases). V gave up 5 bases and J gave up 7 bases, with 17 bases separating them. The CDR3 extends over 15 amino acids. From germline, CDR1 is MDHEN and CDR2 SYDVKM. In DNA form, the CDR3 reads TGTGCCAGCAGTACCGAACAGGGTACTGGTGAAAAACTGTTTTTT. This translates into CASSTEQGTGEKLFF.

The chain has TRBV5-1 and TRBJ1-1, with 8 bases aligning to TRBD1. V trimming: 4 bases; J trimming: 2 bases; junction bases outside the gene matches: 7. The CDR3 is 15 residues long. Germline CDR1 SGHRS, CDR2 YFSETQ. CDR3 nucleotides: TGCGCCAGCAGCCCCGGACAGGGCCAAAACACTGAAGCTTTCTTT. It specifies CASSPGQGQNTEAFF.

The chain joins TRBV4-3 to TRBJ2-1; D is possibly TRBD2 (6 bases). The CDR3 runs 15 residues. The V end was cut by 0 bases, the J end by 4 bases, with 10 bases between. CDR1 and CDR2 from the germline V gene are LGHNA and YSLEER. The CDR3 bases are TGCGCCAGCAGCCAAGATCGGGGAGGTTACAATGAGCAGTTCTTC. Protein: CASSQDRGGYNEQFF.

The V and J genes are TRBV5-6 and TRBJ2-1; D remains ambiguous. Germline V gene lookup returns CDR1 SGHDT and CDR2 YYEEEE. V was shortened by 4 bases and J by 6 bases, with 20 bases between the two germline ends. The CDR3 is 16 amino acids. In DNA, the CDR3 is TGTGCCAGCAGCCCCGCGGCGGCGGACGAAGGCAATGAGCAGTTCTTC. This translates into CASSPAAADEGNEQFF. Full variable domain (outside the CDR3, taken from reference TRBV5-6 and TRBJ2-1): DAGVTQSPTHLIKTRGQQVTLRCSPKSGHDTVSWYQQALGQGPQFIFQYYEEEERQRGNFPDRFSGHQFPNYSSELNVNALLLGDSALYLCASSPAAADEGNEQFFGPGTRLTVL.

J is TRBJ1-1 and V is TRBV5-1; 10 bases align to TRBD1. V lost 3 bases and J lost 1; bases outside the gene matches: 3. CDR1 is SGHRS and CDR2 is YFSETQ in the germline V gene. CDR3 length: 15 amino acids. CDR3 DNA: TGCGCCAGCAGCTGGGGACAGGGGTCGAACACTGAAGCTTTCTTT. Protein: CASSWGQGSNTEAFF.

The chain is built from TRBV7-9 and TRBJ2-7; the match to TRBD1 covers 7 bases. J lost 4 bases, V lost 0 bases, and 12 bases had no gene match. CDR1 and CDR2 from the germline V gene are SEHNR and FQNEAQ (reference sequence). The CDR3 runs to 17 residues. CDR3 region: CASSLAGPGDSMYEQYF. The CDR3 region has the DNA TGTGCCAGCAGCTTAGCGGGACCCGGGGACAGTATGTACGAGCAGTACTTC.

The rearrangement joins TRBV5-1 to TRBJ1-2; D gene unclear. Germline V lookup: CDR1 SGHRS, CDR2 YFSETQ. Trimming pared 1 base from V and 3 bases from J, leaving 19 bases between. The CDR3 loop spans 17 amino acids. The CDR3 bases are TGCGCCAGCAGCTTGATCCCTCGACTTATAGGGTACTATGGCTACACCTTC. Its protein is CASSLIPRLIGYYGYTF.

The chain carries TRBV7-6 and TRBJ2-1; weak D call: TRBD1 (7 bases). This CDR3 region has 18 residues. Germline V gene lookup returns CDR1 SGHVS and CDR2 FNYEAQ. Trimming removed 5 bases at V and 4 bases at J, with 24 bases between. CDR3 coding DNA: TGTGCCAGCAGCCCCAGGGGGGACAGCCACCACCCATACAATGAGCAGTTCTTC. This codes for CASSPRGDSHHPYNEQFF. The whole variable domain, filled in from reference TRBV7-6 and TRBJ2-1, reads GAGVSQSPRYKVTKRGQDVALRCDPISGHVSLYWYRQALGQGPEFLTYFNYEAQQDKSGLPNDRFSAERPEGSISTLTIQRTEQRDSAMYRCASSPRGDSHHPYNEQFFGPGTRLTVL.

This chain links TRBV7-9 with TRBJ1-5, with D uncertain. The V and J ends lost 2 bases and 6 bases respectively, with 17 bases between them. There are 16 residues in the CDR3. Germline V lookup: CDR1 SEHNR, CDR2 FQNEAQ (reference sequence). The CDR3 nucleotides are TGTGCCAGCAGCTTAATCCTGGCAGGCGATAGTCAGCCCCAGCATTTT. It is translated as CASSLILAGDSQPQHF. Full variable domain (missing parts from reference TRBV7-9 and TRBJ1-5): DTGVSQNPRHKITKRGQNVTFRCDPISEHNRLYWYRQTLGQGPEFLTYFQNEAQLEKSRLLSDRFSAERPKGSFSTLEIQRTEQGDSAMYLCASSLILAGDSQPQHFGDGTRLSIL.

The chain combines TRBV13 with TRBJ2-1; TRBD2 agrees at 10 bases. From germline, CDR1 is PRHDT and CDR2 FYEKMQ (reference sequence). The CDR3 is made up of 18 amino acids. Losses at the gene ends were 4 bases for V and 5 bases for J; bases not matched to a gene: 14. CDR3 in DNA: TGTGCCAGCAGCTCCACGGACCCCGGGACTAGCGCGGACAATGAGCAGTTCTTC. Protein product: CASSSTDPGTSADNEQFF.

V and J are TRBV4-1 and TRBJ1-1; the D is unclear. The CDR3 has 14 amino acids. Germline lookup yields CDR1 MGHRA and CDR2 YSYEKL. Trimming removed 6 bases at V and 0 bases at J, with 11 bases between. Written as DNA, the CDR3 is TGCGCCAGCAGTTTGGACTCCCTGAACACTGAAGCTTTCTTT. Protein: CASSLDSLNTEAFF.

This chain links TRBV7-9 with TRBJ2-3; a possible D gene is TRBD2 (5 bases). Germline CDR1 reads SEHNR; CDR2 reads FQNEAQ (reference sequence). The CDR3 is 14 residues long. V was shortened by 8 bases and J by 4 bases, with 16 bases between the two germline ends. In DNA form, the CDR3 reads TGTGCCAGCTCCGAGGGCTCCCGGCCAGATACGCAGTATTTT. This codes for CASSEGSRPDTQYF.

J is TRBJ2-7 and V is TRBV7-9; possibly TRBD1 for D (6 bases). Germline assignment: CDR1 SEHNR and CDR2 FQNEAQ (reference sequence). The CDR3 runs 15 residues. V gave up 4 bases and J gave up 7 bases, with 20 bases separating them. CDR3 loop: CASSSAGQPREEQYF. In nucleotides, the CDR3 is TGTGCCAGCAGCTCCGCCGGACAGCCGAGGGAGGAGCAGTACTTC.

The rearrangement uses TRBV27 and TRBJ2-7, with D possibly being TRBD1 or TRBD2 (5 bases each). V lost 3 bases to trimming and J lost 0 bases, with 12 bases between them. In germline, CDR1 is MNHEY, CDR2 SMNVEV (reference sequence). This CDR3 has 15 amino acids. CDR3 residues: CASSFRDAYSYEQYF. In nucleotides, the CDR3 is TGTGCCAGCAGTTTCAGGGACGCATACTCCTACGAGCAGTACTTC.

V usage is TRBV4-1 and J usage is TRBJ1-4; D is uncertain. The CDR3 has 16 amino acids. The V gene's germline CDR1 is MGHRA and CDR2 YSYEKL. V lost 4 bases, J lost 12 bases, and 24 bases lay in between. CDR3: CASSPHSRVGTMELFF. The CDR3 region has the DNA TGCGCCAGCAGCCCGCACAGTCGGGTCGGTACTATGGAACTGTTTTTT.

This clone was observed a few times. The CDR3 DNA follows: TGTGCCAGCAGCCAAGATACGGACTCCCTTGGGGCCAACGTCCTGACTTTC. This encodes CASSQDTDSLGANVLTF. The rearrangement links TRBV14 to TRBJ2-6; D is perhaps TRBD2 (5 bases). The germline CDR1 and CDR2 sequences are SGHDN and FVKESK. V lost 0 bases and J lost 3, with 12 bases in between. The CDR3 is 17 residues long.

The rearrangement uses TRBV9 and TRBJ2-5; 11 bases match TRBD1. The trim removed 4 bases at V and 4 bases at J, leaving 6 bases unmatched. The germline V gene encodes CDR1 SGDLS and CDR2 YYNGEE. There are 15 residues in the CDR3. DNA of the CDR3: TGTGCCAGCAGCAAGTCCGGGACAGGGGGAGAGACCCAGTACTTC. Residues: CASSKSGTGGETQYF.

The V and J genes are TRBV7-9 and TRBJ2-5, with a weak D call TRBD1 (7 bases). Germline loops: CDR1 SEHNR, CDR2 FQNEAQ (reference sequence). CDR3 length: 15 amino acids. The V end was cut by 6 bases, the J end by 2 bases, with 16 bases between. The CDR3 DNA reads TGTGCCAGCAGTTTCGCCGGGGGACAGCAAGAGACCCAGTACTTC. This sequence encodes CASSFAGGQQETQYF.

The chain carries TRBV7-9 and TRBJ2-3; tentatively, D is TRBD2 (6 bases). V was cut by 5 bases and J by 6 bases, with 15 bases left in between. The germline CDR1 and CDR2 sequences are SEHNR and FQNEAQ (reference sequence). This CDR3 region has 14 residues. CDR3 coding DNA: TGTGCCAGCAGCGGGACTTCAAAGGGGGATACGCAGTATTTT. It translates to CASSGTSKGDTQYF.

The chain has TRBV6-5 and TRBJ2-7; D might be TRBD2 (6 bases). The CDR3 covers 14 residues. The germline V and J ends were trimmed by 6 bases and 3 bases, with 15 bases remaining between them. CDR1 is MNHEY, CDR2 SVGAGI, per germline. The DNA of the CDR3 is TGTGCCAGCAGGGCGACAGAGGGAGGCTACGAGCAGTACTTC. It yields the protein CASRATEGGYEQYF.

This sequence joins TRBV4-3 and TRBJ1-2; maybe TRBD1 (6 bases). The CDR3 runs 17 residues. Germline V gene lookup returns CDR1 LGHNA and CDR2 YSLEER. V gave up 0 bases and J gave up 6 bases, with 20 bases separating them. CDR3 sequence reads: CASSQDSTAGATDGYTF. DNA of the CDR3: TGCGCCAGCAGCCAAGATTCAACCGCGGGGGCAACCGATGGCTACACCTTC.